The clone carrying this TCR beta chain appeared a few times. The junction departs from germline at one end; a sequencing error may be responsible. The germline CDR1 and CDR2 sequences are MGHDK and SYGVNS. The CDR3 runs 14 residues. These data are taken from a study of response to subunit inactivated influenza vaccine. MiXCR, run by TCRdb on the RT-PCR reads, gives a single entry per CDR3 protein. The data hold roughly 290,000 distinct CDR3 sequences, with 20% to 25% observed a single time. This clonotype was obtained from a man between 50 and 69 years old who received an inactivated influenza vaccine. The chain couples TRBV25-1 to TRBJ2-1, with no clear D. The sample here was PBMCs from blood, taken less than 22 months after vaccination. The CDR3: CASRESLVYNEQFF. The CDR3 DNA sequence: TGTGCCAGCAGAGAATCTCTAGTCTACAATGAGCAGTTCTTC.